The 3 T cell receptor beta chains in this list originate from one sample, sequenced in a study of T cell responses to AZD1222 COVID-19 vaccine (dated by TCRdb to the early 2020s). Libraries came from the immunoSEQ multiplex PCR assay. TCRdb carries this immuneACCESS record with in-frame sequences only. Its versions omit some clonotypes, under half of them owing to an unresolved V gene in the studies checked, with the rest unexplained. This sample comprises approximately 43,000 clones, 70% to 90% of them detected only once. Of the sample, approximately 25% is held by the ten largest clones. This specimen's time point label, per the study, means: about 28 days (+/-7) after the second vaccine dose. Material: peripheral blood, obtained 28 days after the second AZD1222 dose. These receptor sequences come from an adult who received the AZD1222 COVID-19 vaccine.

The V gene is TRBV21-1, the J gene TRBJ2-7; TRBD2 was called by the table and not checked on the DNA. TRBV21-1 is a listed pseudogene. The CDR3 consists of 17 residues. The CDR3 spells CASSKMRASGSFYEQYF. CDR3 coding DNA: TGTGCCAGCAGCAAAATGAGGGCTAGCGGTTCTTTCTACGAGCAGTACTTC.

The gene calls are TRBV29-1 and TRBJ1-1; a possible D gene is TRBD1 (5 bases). With 3 bases removed from V and 4 bases from J, the gap between germline ends came to 18 bases. The germline V gene has CDR1 SQVTM and CDR2 ANQGSEA. The length of the CDR3 is 15 residues. For the CDR3, the DNA is TGCAGCGTTGATCGCAAGAGGGGAGTGGGCACTGAAGCTTTCTTT. It encodes CSVDRKRGVGTEAFF.

This chain links TRBV5-5 with TRBJ2-2; D tentatively reads TRBD1 or TRBD2 (5 bases each). Germline loops: CDR1 SGHKS, CDR2 YYEKEE (reference sequence). V was clipped by 3 bases and J by 2 bases, with 14 bases between them. The CDR3 loop spans 16 amino acids. The DNA of the CDR3 is TGTGCCAGCAGCTACATGGGACCGACTAACACCGGGGAGCTGTTTTTT. This sequence encodes CASSYMGPTNTGELFF.